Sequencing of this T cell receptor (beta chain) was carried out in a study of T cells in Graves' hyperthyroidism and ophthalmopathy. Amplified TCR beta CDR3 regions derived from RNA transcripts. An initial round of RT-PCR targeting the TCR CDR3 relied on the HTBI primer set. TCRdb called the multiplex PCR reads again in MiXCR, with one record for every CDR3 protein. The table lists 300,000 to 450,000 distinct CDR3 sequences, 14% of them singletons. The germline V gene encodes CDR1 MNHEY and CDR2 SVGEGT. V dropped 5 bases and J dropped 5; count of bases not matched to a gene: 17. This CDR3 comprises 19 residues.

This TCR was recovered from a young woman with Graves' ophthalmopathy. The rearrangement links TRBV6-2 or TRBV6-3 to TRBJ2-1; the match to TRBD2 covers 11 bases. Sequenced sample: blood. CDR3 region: CASSIAGGPGFGSDNEQFF. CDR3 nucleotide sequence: TGTGCCAGCAGTATAGCGGGGGGGCCTGGCTTTGGGTCTGACAATGAGCAGTTCTTC.